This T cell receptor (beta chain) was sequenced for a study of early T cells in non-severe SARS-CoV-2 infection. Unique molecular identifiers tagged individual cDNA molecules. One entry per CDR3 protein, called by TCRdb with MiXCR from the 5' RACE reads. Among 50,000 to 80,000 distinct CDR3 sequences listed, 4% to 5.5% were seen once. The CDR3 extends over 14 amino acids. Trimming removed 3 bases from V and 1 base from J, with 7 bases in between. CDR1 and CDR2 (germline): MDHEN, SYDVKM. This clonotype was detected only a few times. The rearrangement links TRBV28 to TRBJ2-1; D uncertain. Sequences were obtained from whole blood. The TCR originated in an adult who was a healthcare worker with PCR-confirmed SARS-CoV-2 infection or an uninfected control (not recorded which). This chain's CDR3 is CASSLGNSYNEQFF. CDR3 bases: TGTGCCAGCAGTTTGGGCAATTCCTACAATGAGCAGTTCTTC.